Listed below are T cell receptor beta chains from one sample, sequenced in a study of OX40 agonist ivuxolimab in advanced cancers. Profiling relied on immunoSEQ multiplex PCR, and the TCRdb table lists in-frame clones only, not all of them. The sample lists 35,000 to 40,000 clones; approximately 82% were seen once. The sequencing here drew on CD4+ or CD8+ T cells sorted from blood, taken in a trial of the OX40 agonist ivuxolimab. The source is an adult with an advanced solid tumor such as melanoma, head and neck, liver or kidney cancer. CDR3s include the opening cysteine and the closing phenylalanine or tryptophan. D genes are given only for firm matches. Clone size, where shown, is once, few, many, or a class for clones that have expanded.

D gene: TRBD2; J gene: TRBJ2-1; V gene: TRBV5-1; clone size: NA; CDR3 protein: CASSPSGGANNEQFF; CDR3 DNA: TGCGCCAGCAGCCCCAGCGGGGGCGCCAACAATGAGCAGTTCTTC
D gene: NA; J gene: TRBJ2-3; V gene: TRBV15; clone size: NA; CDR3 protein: CATSRATDTQYF; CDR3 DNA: TGTGCCACCAGCAGGGCGACAGATACGCAGTATTTT
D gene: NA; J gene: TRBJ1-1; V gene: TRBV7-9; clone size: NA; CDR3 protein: CASSLVMTDTEAFF; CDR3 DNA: TGTGCCAGCAGCTTAGTGATGACGGACACTGAAGCTTTCTTT
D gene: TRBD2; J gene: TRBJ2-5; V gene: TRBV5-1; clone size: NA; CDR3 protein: CASSQVAGDLGQETQYF; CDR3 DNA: TGCGCCAGCAGCCAGGTTGCGGGGGATCTGGGGCAAGAGACCCAGTACTTC
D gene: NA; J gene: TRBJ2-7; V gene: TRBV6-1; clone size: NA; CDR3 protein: CASSIDSPYEQYF; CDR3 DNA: TGTGCCAGCAGTATAGACAGCCCCTACGAGCAGTACTTC
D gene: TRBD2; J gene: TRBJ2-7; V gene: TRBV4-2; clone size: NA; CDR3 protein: CASSLEILAGDSYEQYF; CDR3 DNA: TGTGCCAGCAGCCTGGAGATACTAGCGGGGGATTCCTACGAGCAGTACTTC
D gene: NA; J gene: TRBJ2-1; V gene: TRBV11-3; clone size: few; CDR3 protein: CASSPRDRNNEQFF; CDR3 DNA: TGTGCCAGCAGCCCCCGCGACAGGAACAATGAGCAGTTCTTC
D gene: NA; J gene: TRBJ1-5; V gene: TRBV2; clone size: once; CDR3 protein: CASSGDKWDQPQHF; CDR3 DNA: TGTGCCAGCAGTGGGGACAAATGGGACCAGCCCCAGCATTTT
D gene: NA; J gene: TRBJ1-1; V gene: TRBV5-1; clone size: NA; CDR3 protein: CASSTLTGAEAFF; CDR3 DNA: TGCGCCAGCAGCACATTAACCGGCGCTGAAGCTTTCTTT
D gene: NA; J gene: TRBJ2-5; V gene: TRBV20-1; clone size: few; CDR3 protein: CSASTQETQYF; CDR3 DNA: TGCAGTGCTAGTACACAAGAGACCCAGTACTTC
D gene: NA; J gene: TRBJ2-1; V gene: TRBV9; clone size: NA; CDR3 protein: CASSVDSSYNEQFF; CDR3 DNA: TGTGCCAGCAGCGTAGATTCCTCCTACAATGAGCAGTTCTTC
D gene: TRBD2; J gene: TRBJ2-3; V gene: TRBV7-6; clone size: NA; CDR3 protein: CASSQLGVAGGVADTQYF; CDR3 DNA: TGTGCCAGCAGCCAGCTGGGGGTAGCGGGGGGAGTGGCAGATACGCAGTATTTT
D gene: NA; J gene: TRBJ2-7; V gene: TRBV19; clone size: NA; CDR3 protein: CASSTSSSSAGEQYF; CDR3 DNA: TGTGCCAGTTCGACTAGTTCCTCCTCTGCGGGCGAGCAGTACTTC
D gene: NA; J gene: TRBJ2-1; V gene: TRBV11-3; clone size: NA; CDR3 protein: CASDEQFF; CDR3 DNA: TGTGCCAGCGATGAGCAGTTCTTC
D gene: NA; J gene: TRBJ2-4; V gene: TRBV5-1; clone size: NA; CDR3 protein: CASSLGAGGLAKNIQYF; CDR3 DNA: TGCGCCAGCAGCTTGGGGGCCGGGGGACTAGCCAAAAACATTCAGTACTTC
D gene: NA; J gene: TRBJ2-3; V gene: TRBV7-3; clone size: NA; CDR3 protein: CASSLDTFTDTQYF; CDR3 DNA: TGTGCCAGCAGCTTGGACACGTTCACAGATACGCAGTATTTT
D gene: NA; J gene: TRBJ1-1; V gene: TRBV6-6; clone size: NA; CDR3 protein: CASRDPGAEAFF; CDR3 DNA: TGTGCCAGCAGAGACCCCGGGGCGGAAGCTTTCTTT
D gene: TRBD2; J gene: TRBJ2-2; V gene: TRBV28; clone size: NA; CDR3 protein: CASKPWGGTNTGELFF; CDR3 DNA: TGTGCCAGCAAACCCTGGGGGGGTACGAACACCGGGGAGCTGTTTTTT
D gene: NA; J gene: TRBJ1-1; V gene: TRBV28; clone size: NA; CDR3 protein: CASSRYSLRF; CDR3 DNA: TGTGCCAGCAGTAGGTACAGCCTGAGGTTT
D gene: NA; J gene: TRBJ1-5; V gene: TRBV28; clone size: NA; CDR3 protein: CASRQSQPQHF; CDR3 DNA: TGTGCCAGTCGACAGTCCCAGCCCCAGCATTTT
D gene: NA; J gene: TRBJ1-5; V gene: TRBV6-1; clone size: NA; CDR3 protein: CASSDPGEWPQHF; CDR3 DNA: TGTGCCAGCAGTGACCCGGGGGAGTGGCCCCAGCATTTT
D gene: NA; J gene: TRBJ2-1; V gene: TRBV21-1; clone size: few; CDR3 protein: CASSKEEGGSYNEQFF; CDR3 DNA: TGTGCCAGCAGCAAAGAGGAGGGGGGGTCCTACAATGAGCAGTTCTTC
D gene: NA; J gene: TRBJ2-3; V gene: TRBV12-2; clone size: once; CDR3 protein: CASCRADTQYF; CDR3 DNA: TGTGCAAGTTGTAGGGCGGATACGCAGTATTTT
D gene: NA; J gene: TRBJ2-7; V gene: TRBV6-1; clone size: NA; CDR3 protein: CASSVGRVTYEQYF; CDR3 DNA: TGTGCCAGCAGTGTGGGCAGGGTGACCTACGAGCAGTACTTC
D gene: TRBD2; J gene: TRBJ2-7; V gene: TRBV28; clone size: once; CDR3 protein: CASEHPSGSPEQYF; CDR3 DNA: TGTGCCAGCGAGCATCCTAGCGGGAGTCCCGAGCAGTACTTC
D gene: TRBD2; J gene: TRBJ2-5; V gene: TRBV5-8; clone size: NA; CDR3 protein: CASTLGTSGETQYF; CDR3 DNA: TGTGCCAGCACCCTCGGGACTAGCGGAGAGACCCAGTACTTC
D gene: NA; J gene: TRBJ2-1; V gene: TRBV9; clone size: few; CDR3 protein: CASSVAGDRYNEQFF; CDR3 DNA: TGTGCCAGCAGCGTAGCGGGGGACCGCTACAATGAGCAGTTCTTC
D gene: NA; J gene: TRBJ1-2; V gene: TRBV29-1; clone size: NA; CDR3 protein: CSGWAFAGGYTF; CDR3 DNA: TGCAGCGGTTGGGCTTTCGCGGGTGGCTACACCTTC
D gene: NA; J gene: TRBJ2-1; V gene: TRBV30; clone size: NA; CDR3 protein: CAWRGLAVNEQFF; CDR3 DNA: TGTGCCTGGAGAGGCCTAGCTGTCAATGAGCAGTTCTTC
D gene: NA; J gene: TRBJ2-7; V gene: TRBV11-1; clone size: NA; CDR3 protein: CASSLTEHYEQYF; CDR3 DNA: TGTGCCAGCAGTTTGACAGAGCACTACGAGCAGTACTTC
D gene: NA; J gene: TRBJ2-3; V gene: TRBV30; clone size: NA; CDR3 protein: CAWSGGRTDTQYF; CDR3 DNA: TGTGCCTGGAGTGGGGGGCGCACAGATACGCAGTATTTT
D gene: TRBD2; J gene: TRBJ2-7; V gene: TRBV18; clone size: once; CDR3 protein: CASSPPSGSYEQYF; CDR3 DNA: TGTGCCAGCTCACCGCCTAGCGGGAGTTACGAGCAGTACTTC
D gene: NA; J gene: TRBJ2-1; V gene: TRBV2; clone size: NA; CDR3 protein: CASRKGPDYYNEQFF; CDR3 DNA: TGTGCCAGCAGAAAGGGGCCAGACTACTACAATGAGCAGTTCTTC
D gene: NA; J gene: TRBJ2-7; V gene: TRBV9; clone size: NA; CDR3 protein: CASSRDNSYEQYF; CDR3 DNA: TGTGCCAGCAGCCGGGACAACTCCTACGAGCAGTACTTC
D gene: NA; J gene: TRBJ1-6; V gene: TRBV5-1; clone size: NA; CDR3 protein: CASSMGLNNSPLHF; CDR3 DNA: TGCGCCAGCAGCATGGGACTTAATAATTCACCCCTCCACTTT
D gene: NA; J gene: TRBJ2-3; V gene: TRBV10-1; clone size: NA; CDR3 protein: CASSEYGPGTDTQYF; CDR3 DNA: TGCGCCAGCAGTGAGTACGGCCCAGGCACAGATACGCAGTATTTT